This TCR beta chain derives from a study of human T cells and chemical hapten exposure. Study-wide background: An approximately 2 cm by approximately 2 cm inner upper arm patch received 2% DPC for sensitization.

The V end was cut by 4 bases, the J end by 3 bases, with 13 bases between. The CDR3 covers 14 residues. Per germline, CDR1 LGHNA and CDR2 YSLEER. At least ten counts were recorded for this clonotype. One entry per CDR3 protein, called by TCRdb with MiXCR from the RACE reads. The sample consists of 380,000 or so distinct CDR3 sequences, 4% to 5.5% of them appearing once. The time point denotes: patch test 1, 2 weeks after DPC sensitization. Noted treatment: therapeutic diphenylcyclopropenone sensitization with weekly scalp DPC. The sequencing used whole blood, collected in connection with sensitization to the hapten diphenylcyclopropenone (DPC). The receptor comes from a woman in her forties or fifties with alopecia areata. Some clones in this sample may be carry-over from other donors' samples. The genes are TRBV4-3 and TRBJ2-7; TRBD2 might be the D (6 bases). This CDR3 is CASSRDWEYYEQYF. The CDR3 DNA sequence: TGCGCCAGCAGCCGGGACTGGGAGTACTACGAGCAGTACTTC.